This TCR beta chain comes out of a study of blood T cell repertoires in COVID-19. Study as a whole: T cells, B-cell-depleted T cells, or PBMCs supplied cDNA or gDNA.

The CDR3 sequence is 12 residues long. From germline, CDR1 is SGHRS and CDR2 YFSETQ. V shed 4 bases and J shed 4 bases, with 6 bases lying between them. Original analysis: Scientists estimated how many nucleated cells there were by amplifying reference gene primers. Here immunoSEQ multiplex PCR was the method, and the copy in TCRdb shows in-frame clones only, minus some. D and trimming come from the DNA, and the V and J calls and clone size come from that table. Found here are 150,000 or so clones, over 70% of them singletons; the top ten hold approximately 5.1%. This study enrolled people aged about 18 to 100 from under 25 US geographic areas. Participant-reported clinical history was the basis for cohort assignment.

The source material was PBMCs or T cells enriched from blood (not recorded which). The sequence came from a middle-aged woman with acute COVID-19. J is TRBJ1-3 and V is TRBV5-1; D gene ambiguous. The CDR3 sequence is CASSPGGNTIYF. CDR3 DNA: TGCGCCAGCAGCCCGGGGGGAAACACCATATATTTT.